These 14 T cell receptor beta chains were sequenced from one sample in a study of blood T cells in healthy people across ages. Through a sample-barcoded 5' primer and a J-beta primer mix, a second PCR was run for 7 to 11 cycles. TCRdb passed the 5' RACE reads through MiXCR, listing each CDR3 protein once. The sample yields 800,000 or so distinct CDR3 sequences, 20% to 30% seen once. The sample also formed part of further work on T cells of mothers and their children.

What was sequenced was blood. All receptors come from a boy aged 5-17 years in good health.

This clonotype was found once. The germline gene is not matched at one end of the junction; a read error may be the cause. The chain couples TRBV7-8 to TRBJ1-2, with TRBD1 matching 7 bases. The germline CDR1 and CDR2 sequences are SGHVS and FQNEAQ. The CDR3 has 14 residues. Written as DNA, the CDR3 is TGTGCCAGCAGCCCCGGGACAGCGGGCTATAGCTACACCTTC. It specifies CASSPGTAGYSYTF. The full variable domain, in which reference TRBV7-8 and TRBJ1-2 provide the parts outside the CDR3, is GAGVSQSPRYKVAKRGQDVALRCDPISGHVSLFWYQQALGQGPEFLTYFQNEAQLDKSGLPSDRFFAERPEGSVSTLKIQRTQQEDSAVYLCASSPGTAGYSYTFGSGTRLTVV.

This sequence joins TRBV7-6 and TRBJ2-5, with D possibly being TRBD2 (7 bases). The length of the CDR3 is 15 residues. Trimming left V 5 bases short and J 5 bases short, with 18 bases between. CDR1 is SGHVS, CDR2 FNYEAQ, per germline. As DNA, the CDR3 is TGTGCCAGCAGCCCTGGACGGGGGGCTGTGGAGACCCAGTACTTC. Protein product: CASSPGRGAVETQYF.

In this sample, this clonotype turned up a few times. The chain combines TRBV7-2 with TRBJ2-7; no firm D call. Germline CDR1 reads SGHTA; CDR2 reads FQGNSA. Trimming stripped 2 bases from V and 3 bases from J, with 11 bases between. The CDR3 runs to 14 residues. CDR3 amino acids: CASSLFGLSYEQYF. In nucleotides, the CDR3 is TGTGCCAGCAGCTTATTTGGGTTGAGCTACGAGCAGTACTTC.

In the case of this clonotype: In this CDR3 the conserved last residue, phenylalanine or tryptophan, is missing, so a read error is likely. The chain links TRBV7-2 to TRBJ2-5; the D is unclear. The V end lost 1 base, the J end lost 0 bases, and 6 bases lay between the germline ends. The CDR3 is made up of 14 amino acids. Germline lookup yields CDR1 SGHTA and CDR2 FQGNSA. CDR3 coding DNA: TGTGCCAGCAGCTTAGATCCACACCAAGAGACCCAGTACTCC. Its translation: CASSLDPHQETQYS.

This clonotype has a handful of counts. This rearrangement joins TRBV29-1 to TRBJ1-5; tentatively, D is TRBD1 (5 bases). Trimming removed 5 bases from V and 3 bases from J, with 11 bases in between. CDR3 length: 13 residues. Germline loops: CDR1 SQVTM, CDR2 ANQGSEA. CDR3 bases: TGCAGCGTTACAGGATCCGTCAATCAGCCCCAGCATTTT. This sequence encodes CSVTGSVNQPQHF.

This clonotype was seen repeatedly, ten times or more. Germline and junction disagree at one end, which may indicate a read error. The chain links TRBV5-1 to TRBJ1-4; D remains unclear. The length of the CDR3 is 14 residues. CDR1 is SGHRS, CDR2 YFSETQ, per germline. The CDR3 reads CASSRSTLHEKLFF. CDR3 nucleotide sequence: TGCGCCAGCAGCCGGTCGACCCTTCATGAAAAGCTGTTTTTT. The full variable domain, completed using reference TRBV5-1 and TRBJ1-4, is KAGVTQTPRYLIKTRGQQVTLSCSPISGHRSVSWYQQTPGQGLQFLFEYFSETQRNKGNFPGRFSGRQFSNSRSEMNVSTLELGDSALYLCASSRSTLHEKLFFGSGTQLSVL.

This rearrangement joins TRBV6-6 to TRBJ1-6, with 8 bases fitting TRBD1. The CDR3 totals 15 residues. The V and J ends lost 2 bases and 4 bases, in that order; junction bases with no gene match: 1. Germline values: CDR1 MNHNY, CDR2 SVGAGI (reference sequence). As DNA, the CDR3 is TGTGCCAGCAGTTACGGACAGGGATATAATTCACCCCTCCACTTT. Its protein is CASSYGQGYNSPLHF.

This clonotype was seen a handful of times. The chain employs TRBV29-1 and TRBJ2-3; a possible D gene is TRBD2 (7 bases). Germline V CDR1 and CDR2: SQVTM, ANQGSEA. V dropped 8 bases and J dropped 3 bases, with 24 bases sitting between them. The CDR3 totals 16 residues. This CDR3 is CSPVGWGGEGTDTQYF. DNA of the CDR3: TGCAGCCCAGTTGGATGGGGGGGCGAGGGGACAGATACGCAGTATTTT.

This clonotype was picked up a small number of times. The chain carries TRBV7-6 and TRBJ2-5; tentatively, D is TRBD2 (7 bases). This CDR3 has 16 residues. V lost 2 bases to trimming and J lost 5 bases, with 18 bases between them. The germline CDR1 and CDR2 sequences are SGHVS and FNYEAQ. CDR3 DNA: TGTGCCAGCAGCTTACAGGATGGGGGGGCAAAGGAGACCCAGTACTTC. Its protein is CASSLQDGGAKETQYF.

This sequence joins TRBV11-1 and TRBJ1-5, with 8 bases that match TRBD1. Germline V gene sequence: CDR1 SGHAT, CDR2 FQDESV (reference sequence). The ends lost 5 bases at V and 3 bases at J; junction bases unmatched: 6. The CDR3 runs 15 residues. Written as DNA, the CDR3 is TGTGCCAGCAGCGTAAGGACAGGGTACAATCAGCCCCAGCATTTT. Amino acids: CASSVRTGYNQPQHF.

The V gene is TRBV4-3, the J gene TRBJ2-7, with D hard to call. With 0 bases removed from V and 4 bases from J, the gap between germline ends came to 16 bases. There are 16 residues in the CDR3. Germline CDR1 reads LGHNA; CDR2 reads YSLEER. The chain's CDR3 is CASSQDLGYTWYEQYF. DNA for the CDR3: TGCGCCAGCAGCCAAGATTTGGGATACACCTGGTACGAGCAGTACTTC.

This clonotype appeared a few times. The chain has TRBV29-1 and TRBJ2-7; 11 positions match TRBD1. The CDR3 length is 13 residues. The junction had 6 bases not matched to a gene; V was cut back by 8 bases and J by 3 bases. Germline loops: CDR1 SQVTM, CDR2 ANQGSEA. The CDR3 here is CSIRGTGGYEQYF. Written as DNA, the CDR3 is TGCAGCATCCGAGGGACAGGGGGCTACGAGCAGTACTTC.

This chain joins TRBV3-1 and TRBJ2-3, with D tentatively TRBD2 (6 bases). V shed 4 bases and J shed 2 bases, with 13 bases lying between them. This CDR3 has 15 amino acids. Germline loops: CDR1 LGHDT, CDR2 YNNKEL (reference sequence). This CDR3 reads CASSPRGTLTDTQYF. The CDR3 DNA reads TGTGCCAGCAGCCCCCGGGGGACCCTCACAGATACGCAGTATTTT.

This clonotype was observed a handful of times. The CDR3 DNA is TGCAGTGCTAGCCCGACGGGACAGGGGGCCCAGTACTTC. Amino acids: CSASPTGQGAQYF. The chain is built from TRBV20-1 and TRBJ2-4; 12 bases match TRBD1. With V trimmed by 3 bases and J by 13 bases, 7 bases remained unmatched. The CDR3 has 13 residues. Per the germline V gene, CDR1 is DFQATT and CDR2 is SNEGSKA (reference sequence).